This TCR beta chain was documented in a study of T cell clones after liver transplantation. The V and J ends lost 2 bases and 6 bases, in that order; junction bases with no gene match: 9. This CDR3 contains 16 residues. Per germline, CDR1 SGHVS and CDR2 FQNEAQ. Generated by immunoSEQ multiplex PCR, the TCRdb table keeps only in-frame clones and is missing some. The repertoire includes some 120,000 clones, less than 95% of them detected once, and around 0.8% sits in the top ten. V is TRBV7-8 and J is TRBJ2-2; 7 nucleotides agree with TRBD1. The source of this sequence is a human patient who received a liver transplant. These T cells may partly come from the graft donor. Specimen: CD4+ T cells from blood, collected 12 months after liver transplant. CDR3 in DNA: TGTGCCAGCAGCTTAAGAGACAGGGAGTTAGCCGGGGAGCTGTTTTTT. This translates into CASSLRDRELAGELFF.